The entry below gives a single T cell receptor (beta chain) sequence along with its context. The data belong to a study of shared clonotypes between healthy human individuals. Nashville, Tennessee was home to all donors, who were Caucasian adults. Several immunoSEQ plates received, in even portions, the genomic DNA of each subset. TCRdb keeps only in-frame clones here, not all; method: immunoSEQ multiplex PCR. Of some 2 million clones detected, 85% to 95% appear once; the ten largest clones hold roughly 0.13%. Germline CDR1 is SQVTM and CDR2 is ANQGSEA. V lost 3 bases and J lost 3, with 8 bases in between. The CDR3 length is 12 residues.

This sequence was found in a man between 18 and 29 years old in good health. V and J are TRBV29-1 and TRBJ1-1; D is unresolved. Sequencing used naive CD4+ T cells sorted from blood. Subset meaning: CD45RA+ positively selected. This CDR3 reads CSVDSGDTEAFF. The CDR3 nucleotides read TGCAGCGTTGATTCCGGGGACACTGAAGCTTTCTTT.